This T cell receptor (beta chain) was profiled in a study of cytomegalovirus exposure and HLA in healthy donors. Study findings and constraints: It was shown in a later analysis that HLA-associated TCR beta chains were more clonally expanded than other, equally common chains. Reportedly, fewer N-insertions than the approximately 700-donor mean appeared in an Asian-associated ancestry cluster in a later analysis.

On this clone itself: No antigen is known for it.

The PCR made use of 60 Vbeta and 13 Jbeta primers. Profiling relied on immunoSEQ multiplex PCR, and the TCRdb table lists in-frame clones only, not all of them. The table shows about 200,000 clones, with over 60% occurring only once. In germline, CDR1 is SNHLY, CDR2 FYNNEI. This CDR3 has 13 amino acids. The junction had 17 bases not matched to a gene; V was cut back by 9 bases and J by 12 bases. Participants comprised healthy donors of bone marrow. This sequence was found in a male donor in good health and CMV-seronegative. The sequencing input was PBMCs. This chain uses TRBV2 with TRBJ2-7, with 7 bases matching TRBD2. The CDR3 loop is CASRQRDTTAAYF. The DNA for the CDR3 is TGTGCCAGTCGGCAGCGGGATACTACCGCCGCGTACTTC.